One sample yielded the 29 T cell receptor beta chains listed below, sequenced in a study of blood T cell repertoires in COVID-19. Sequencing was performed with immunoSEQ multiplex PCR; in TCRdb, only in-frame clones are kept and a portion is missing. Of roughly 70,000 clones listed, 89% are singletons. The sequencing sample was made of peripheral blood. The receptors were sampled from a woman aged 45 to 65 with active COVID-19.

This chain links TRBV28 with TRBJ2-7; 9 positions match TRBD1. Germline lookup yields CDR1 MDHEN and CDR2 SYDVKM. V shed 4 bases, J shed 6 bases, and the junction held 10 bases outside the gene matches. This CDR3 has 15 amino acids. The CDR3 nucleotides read TGTGCCAGCAGTTCCACCGGGACAGGGAAATCCGAGCAGTACTTC. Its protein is CASSSTGTGKSEQYF.

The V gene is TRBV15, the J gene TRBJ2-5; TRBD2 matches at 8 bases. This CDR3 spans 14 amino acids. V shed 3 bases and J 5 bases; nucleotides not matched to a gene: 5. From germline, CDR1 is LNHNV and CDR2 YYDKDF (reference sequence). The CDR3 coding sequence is TGTGCCACCAGCAGCGGGACTAGTGGTGAGACCCAGTACTTC. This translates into CATSSGTSGETQYF. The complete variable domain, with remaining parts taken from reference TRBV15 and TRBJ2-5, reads DAMVIQNPRYQVTQFGKPVTLSCSQTLNHNVMYWYQQKSSQAPKLLFHYYDKDFNNEADTPDNFQSRRPNTSFCFLDIRSPGLGDTAMYLCATSSGTSGETQYFGPGTRLLVL.

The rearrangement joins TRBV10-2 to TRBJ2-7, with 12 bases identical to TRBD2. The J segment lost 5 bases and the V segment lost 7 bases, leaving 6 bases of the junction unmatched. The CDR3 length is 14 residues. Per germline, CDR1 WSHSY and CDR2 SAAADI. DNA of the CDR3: TGCGCCAGCACTAGCGGGAGGGCCAACAACGAGCAGTACTTC. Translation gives CASTSGRANNEQYF.

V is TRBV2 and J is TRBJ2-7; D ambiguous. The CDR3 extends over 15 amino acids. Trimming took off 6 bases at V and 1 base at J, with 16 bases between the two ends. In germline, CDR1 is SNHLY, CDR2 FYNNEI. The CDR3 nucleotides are TGTGCCAGCAGATCTTCAAGCCCTTCATCCTACGAGCAGTACTTC. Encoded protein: CASRSSSPSSYEQYF. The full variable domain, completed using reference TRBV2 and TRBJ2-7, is EPEVTQTPSHQVTQMGQEVILRCVPISNHLYFYWYRQILGQKVEFLVSFYNNEISEKSEIFDDQFSVERPDGSNFTLKIRSTKLEDSAMYFCASRSSSPSSYEQYFGPGTRLTVT.

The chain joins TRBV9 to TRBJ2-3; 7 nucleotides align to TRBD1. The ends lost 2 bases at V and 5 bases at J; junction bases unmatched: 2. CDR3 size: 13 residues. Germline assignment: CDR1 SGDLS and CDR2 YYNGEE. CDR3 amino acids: CASSVYRGDTQYF. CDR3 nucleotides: TGTGCCAGCAGCGTTTACAGGGGAGATACGCAGTATTTT.

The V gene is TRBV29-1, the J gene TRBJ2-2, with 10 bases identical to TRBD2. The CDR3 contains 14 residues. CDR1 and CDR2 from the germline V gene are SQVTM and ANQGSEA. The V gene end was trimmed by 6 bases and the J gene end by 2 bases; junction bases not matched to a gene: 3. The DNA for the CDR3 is TGCAGCGTGGGGACTAGCGCTAACACCGGGGAGCTGTTTTTT. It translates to CSVGTSANTGELFF.

The CDR3: CASSSGAGGPADTQYF. In nucleotides, the CDR3 is TGTGCCAGCAGCTCGGGGGCGGGAGGGCCGGCAGATACGCAGTATTTT. The chain links TRBV7-6 to TRBJ2-3; 9 bases line up with TRBD2. CDR3 size: 16 residues. The V gene end was trimmed by 4 bases and the J gene end by 4 bases; junction bases not matched to a gene: 9. Germline lookup yields CDR1 SGHVS and CDR2 FNYEAQ.

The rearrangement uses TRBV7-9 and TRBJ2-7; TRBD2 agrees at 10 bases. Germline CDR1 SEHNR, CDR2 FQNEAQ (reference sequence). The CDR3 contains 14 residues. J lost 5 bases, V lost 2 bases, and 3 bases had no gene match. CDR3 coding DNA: TGTGCCAGCAGCTTATCAAGCGGGAGGGACGAGCAGTACTTC. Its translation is CASSLSSGRDEQYF. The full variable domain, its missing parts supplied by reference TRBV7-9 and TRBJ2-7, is DTGVSQNPRHKITKRGQNVTFRCDPISEHNRLYWYRQTLGQGPEFLTYFQNEAQLEKSRLLSDRFSAERPKGSFSTLEIQRTEQGDSAMYLCASSLSSGRDEQYFGPGTRLTVT.

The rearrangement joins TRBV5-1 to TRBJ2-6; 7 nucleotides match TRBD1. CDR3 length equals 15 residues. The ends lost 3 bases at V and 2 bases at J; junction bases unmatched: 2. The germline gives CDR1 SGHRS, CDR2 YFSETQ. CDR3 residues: CASSWDRPGANVLTF. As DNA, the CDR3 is TGCGCCAGCAGCTGGGACAGACCTGGGGCCAACGTCCTGACTTTC. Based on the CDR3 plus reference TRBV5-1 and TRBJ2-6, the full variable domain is KAGVTQTPRYLIKTRGQQVTLSCSPISGHRSVSWYQQTPGQGLQFLFEYFSETQRNKGNFPGRFSGRQFSNSRSEMNVSTLELGDSALYLCASSWDRPGANVLTFGAGSRLTVL.

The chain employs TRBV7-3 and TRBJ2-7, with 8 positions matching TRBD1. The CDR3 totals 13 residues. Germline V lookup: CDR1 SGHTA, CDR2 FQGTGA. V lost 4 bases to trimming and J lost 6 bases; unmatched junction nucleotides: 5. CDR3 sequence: CASSYDRGSEQYF. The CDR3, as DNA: TGTGCCAGCAGCTACGACAGGGGCTCCGAGCAGTACTTC.

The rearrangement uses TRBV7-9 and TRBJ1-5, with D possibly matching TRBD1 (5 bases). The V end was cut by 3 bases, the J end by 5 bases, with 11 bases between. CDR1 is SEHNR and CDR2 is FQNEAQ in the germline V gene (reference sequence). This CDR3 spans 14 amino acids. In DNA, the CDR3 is TGTGCCAGCAGCTTTTTCCAGGGCGATCAGCCCCAGCATTTT. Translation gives CASSFFQGDQPQHF.

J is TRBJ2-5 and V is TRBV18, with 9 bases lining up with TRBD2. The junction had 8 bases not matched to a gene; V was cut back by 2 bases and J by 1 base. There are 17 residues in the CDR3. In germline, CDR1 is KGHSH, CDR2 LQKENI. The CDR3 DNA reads TGTGCCAGCTCACCAGGTCTAAGGACTAGCGCCCAAGAGACCCAGTACTTC. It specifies CASSPGLRTSAQETQYF.

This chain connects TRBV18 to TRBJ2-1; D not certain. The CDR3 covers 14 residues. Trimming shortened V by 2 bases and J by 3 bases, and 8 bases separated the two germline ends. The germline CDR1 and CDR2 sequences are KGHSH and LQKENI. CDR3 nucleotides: TGTGCCAGCTCACCATCTTCGGGCTACAATGAGCAGTTCTTC. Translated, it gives CASSPSSGYNEQFF.

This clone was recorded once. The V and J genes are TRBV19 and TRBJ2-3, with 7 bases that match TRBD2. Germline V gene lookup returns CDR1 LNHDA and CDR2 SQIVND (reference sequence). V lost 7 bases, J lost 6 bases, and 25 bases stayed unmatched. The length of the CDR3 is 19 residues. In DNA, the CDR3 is TGTGCCAGTACCACGCGGAGCTTCGGTTTTGGCGGGAGCTATGATACGCAGTATTTT. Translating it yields CASTTRSFGFGGSYDTQYF. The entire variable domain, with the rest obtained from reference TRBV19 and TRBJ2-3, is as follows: DGGITQSPKYLFRKEGQNVTLSCEQNLNHDAMYWYRQDPGQGLRLIYYSQIVNDFQKGDIAEGYSVSREKKESFPLTVTSAQKNPTAFYLCASTTRSFGFGGSYDTQYFGPGTRLTVL.

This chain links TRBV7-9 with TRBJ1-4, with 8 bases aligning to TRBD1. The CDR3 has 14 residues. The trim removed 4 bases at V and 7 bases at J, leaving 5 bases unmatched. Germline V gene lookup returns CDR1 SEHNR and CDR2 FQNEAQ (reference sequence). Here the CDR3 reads CASSSGQGVEKLFF. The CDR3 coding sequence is TGTGCCAGCAGCTCCGGACAGGGCGTTGAAAAACTGTTTTTT.

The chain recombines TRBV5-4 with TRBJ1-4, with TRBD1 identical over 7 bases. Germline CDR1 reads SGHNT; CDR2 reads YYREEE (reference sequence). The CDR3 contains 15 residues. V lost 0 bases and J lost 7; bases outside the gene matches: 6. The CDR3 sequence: CASSLGGQRGEKLFF. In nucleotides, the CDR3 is TGTGCCAGCAGCTTGGGGGGACAGAGGGGTGAAAAACTGTTTTTT.

The CDR3 coding sequence is TGCGCCAGCAGCGCGGACGCGGGAGGTAGGGAAGCTTTCTTT. Protein sequence: CASSADAGGREAFF. The rearrangement links TRBV5-1 to TRBJ1-1; no reliable D call. Germline V gene sequence: CDR1 SGHRS, CDR2 YFSETQ. V lost 4 bases and J lost 8, with 18 bases in between. This CDR3 is built from 14 residues.

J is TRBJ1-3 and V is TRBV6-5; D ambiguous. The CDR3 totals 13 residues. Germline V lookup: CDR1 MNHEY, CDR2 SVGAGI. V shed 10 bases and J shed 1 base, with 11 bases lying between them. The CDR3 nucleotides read TGTGCCACCACGGACTTTTCTGGAAACACCATATATTTT. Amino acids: CATTDFSGNTIYF.

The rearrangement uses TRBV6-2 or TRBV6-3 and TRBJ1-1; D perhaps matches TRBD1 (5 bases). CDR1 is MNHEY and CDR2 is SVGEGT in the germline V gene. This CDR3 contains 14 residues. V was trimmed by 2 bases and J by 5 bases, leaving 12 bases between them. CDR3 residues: CASSYTRVGTEAFF. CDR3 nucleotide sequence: TGTGCCAGCAGTTACACCAGGGTGGGTACTGAAGCTTTCTTT.

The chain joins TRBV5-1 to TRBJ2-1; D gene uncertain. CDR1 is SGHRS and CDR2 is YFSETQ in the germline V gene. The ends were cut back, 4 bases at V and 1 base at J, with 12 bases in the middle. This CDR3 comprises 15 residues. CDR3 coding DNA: TGCGCCAGCAGCCTAGGATCCGAATCCTACAATGAGCAGTTCTTC. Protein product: CASSLGSESYNEQFF.

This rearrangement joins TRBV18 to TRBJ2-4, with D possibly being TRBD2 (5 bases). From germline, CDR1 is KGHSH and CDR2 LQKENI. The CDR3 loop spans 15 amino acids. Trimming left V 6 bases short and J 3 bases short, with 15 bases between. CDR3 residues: CASSPLGEGKNIQYF. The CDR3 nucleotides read TGTGCCAGCTCCCCTTTGGGAGAGGGCAAAAACATTCAGTACTTC.

CDR3 in amino acids: CASSEALGAGGNTIYF. In nucleotides, the CDR3 is TGTGCCAGCAGTGAAGCGTTAGGGGCAGGGGGAAACACCATATATTTT. This rearrangement joins TRBV2 to TRBJ1-3; D is perhaps TRBD1 (5 bases). V shed 0 bases and J shed 4 bases, with 13 bases lying between them. CDR3 size: 16 residues. In germline, CDR1 is SNHLY, CDR2 FYNNEI.

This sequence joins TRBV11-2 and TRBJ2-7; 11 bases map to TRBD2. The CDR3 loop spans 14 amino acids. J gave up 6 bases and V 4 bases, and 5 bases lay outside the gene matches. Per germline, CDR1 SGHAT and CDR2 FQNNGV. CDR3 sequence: CASSSLAGGIEQYF. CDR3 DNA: TGTGCCAGCAGCTCTCTAGCGGGAGGTATCGAGCAGTACTTC.

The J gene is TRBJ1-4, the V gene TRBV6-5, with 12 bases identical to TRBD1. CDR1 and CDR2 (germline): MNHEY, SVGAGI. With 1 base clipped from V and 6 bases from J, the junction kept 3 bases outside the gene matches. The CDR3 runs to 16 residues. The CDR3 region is CASSYLGQGADEKLFF. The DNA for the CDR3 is TGTGCCAGCAGTTACTTGGGACAGGGGGCGGATGAAAAACTGTTTTTT.

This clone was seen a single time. The CDR3 nucleotides read TGTGCCAGCAGGGGGACAGGGGCTTCTAACTATGGCTACACCTTC. Its translation: CASRGTGASNYGYTF. The chain is built from TRBV6-5 and TRBJ1-2, with 10 nucleotides matching TRBD1. The CDR3 contains 15 residues. Germline V gene data show CDR1 as MNHEY and CDR2 as SVGAGI. The V segment lost 6 bases and the J segment 0 bases; nucleotides outside the gene matches: 4.

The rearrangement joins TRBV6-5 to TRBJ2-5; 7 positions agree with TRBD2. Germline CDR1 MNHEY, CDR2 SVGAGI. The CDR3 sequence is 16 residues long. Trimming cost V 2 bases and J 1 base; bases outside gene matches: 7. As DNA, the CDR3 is TGTGCCAGCAGTTACGTTGGCGGGAGCCTCCAAGAGACCCAGTACTTC. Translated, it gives CASSYVGGSLQETQYF.

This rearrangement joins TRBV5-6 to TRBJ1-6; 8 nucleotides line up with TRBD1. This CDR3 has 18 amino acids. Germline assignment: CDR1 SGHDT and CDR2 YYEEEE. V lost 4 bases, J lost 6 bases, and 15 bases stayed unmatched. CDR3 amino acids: CASSPTQIPGQVNSPLHF. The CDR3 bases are TGTGCCAGCAGCCCGACGCAGATTCCGGGACAGGTTAATTCACCCCTCCACTTT.

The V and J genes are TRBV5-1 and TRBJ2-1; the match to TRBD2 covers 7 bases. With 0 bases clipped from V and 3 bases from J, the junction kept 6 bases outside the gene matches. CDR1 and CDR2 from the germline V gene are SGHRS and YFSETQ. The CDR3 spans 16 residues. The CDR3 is CASSLASGTFYNEQFF. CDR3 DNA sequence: TGCGCCAGCAGCTTGGCGAGCGGGACCTTCTACAATGAGCAGTTCTTC.

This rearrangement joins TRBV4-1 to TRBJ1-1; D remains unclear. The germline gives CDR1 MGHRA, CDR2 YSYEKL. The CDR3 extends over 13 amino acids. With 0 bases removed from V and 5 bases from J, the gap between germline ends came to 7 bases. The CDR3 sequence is CASSQERWTEAFF. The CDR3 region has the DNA TGCGCCAGCAGCCAAGAACGGTGGACTGAAGCTTTCTTT.